One and the same sample provided the 18 T cell receptor beta chains below, sequenced in a study of blood T cell repertoires in COVID-19. Assay: immunoSEQ multiplex PCR; the TCRdb copy retains only in-frame clones and omits some. The sample includes tens of thousands of clones, about 83% of them seen just once. Sequenced material: peripheral blood. The receptor set was obtained from a woman aged 80 or over with acute or convalescent COVID-19.

The rearrangement links TRBV2 to TRBJ2-5; 8 positions agree with TRBD1. The germline gives CDR1 SNHLY, CDR2 FYNNEI. V shed 5 bases, J shed 7 bases, and the junction held 9 bases outside the gene matches. The CDR3 sequence is 14 residues long. CDR3 in amino acids: CASSPGTGRGTQYF. The CDR3, as DNA: TGTGCCAGCAGTCCTGGGACAGGACGGGGGACCCAGTACTTC.

CDR3: CASSLGTSDSYEQYF. The CDR3 DNA reads TGCGCCAGCAGCTTGGGGACTAGCGACTCCTACGAGCAGTACTTC. V usage is TRBV5-1 and J usage is TRBJ2-7; 9 bases map to TRBD2. Per the germline V gene, CDR1 is SGHRS and CDR2 is YFSETQ. The V gene end was trimmed by 0 bases and the J gene end by 0 bases; junction bases not matched to a gene: 1. The length of the CDR3 is 15 residues.

The chain has TRBV5-1 and TRBJ2-7; 7 nucleotides align to TRBD1. V was clipped by 0 bases and J by 5 bases; unmatched bases: 5. Germline assignment: CDR1 SGHRS and CDR2 YFSETQ. The CDR3 is 14 residues long. In DNA form, the CDR3 reads TGCGCCAGCAGCTTGGGACGACAGGGAGACGAGCAGTACTTC. Translated, it gives CASSLGRQGDEQYF.

The table lists this clone with a few counts. The chain combines TRBV7-2 with TRBJ2-1, with D unresolved. Germline-derived CDR1 and CDR2 are SGHTA and FQGNSA. The CDR3 runs 15 residues. V lost 5 bases, J lost 4 bases, and 15 bases lay in between. The CDR3 sequence is CASSHTPPPYNEQFF. The DNA of the CDR3 is TGTGCCAGCAGCCACACCCCCCCACCTTACAATGAGCAGTTCTTC. The complete variable domain, with remaining parts taken from reference TRBV7-2 and TRBJ2-1, reads GAGVSQSPSNKVTEKGKDVELRCDPISGHTALYWYRQSLGQGLEFLIYFQGNSAPDKSGLPSDRFSAERTGGSVSTLTIQRTQQEDSAVYLCASSHTPPPYNEQFFGPGTRLTVL.

The chain joins TRBV6-2 or TRBV6-3 to TRBJ1-5; maybe TRBD1 (5 bases). The germline V and J ends were trimmed by 1 base and 5 bases, with 9 bases remaining between them. This CDR3 is 14 amino acids long. Germline V lookup: CDR1 MNHEY, CDR2 SVGEGT. CDR3 bases: TGTGCCAGCAGTTACTTGACAGAAGATCAGCCCCAGCATTTT. Amino acids: CASSYLTEDQPQHF.

This chain uses TRBV20-1 with TRBJ1-2; D is ambiguous. CDR1 DFQATT and CDR2 SNEGSKA come from the germline V gene (reference sequence). The CDR3 spans 12 residues. Trimming removed 3 bases at V and 0 bases at J, with 5 bases between. The CDR3 loop reads CSASSANYGYTF. As DNA, the CDR3 is TGCAGTGCTAGTTCAGCTAACTATGGCTACACCTTC.

The J gene is TRBJ1-1, the V gene TRBV11-3; tentatively, D is TRBD1 (5 bases). Trimming cost V 3 bases and J 1 base, with 6 bases left between them. From germline, CDR1 is SGHNT and CDR2 YENEEA. The CDR3 extends over 13 amino acids. This CDR3 reads CASSLDTNTEAFF. The DNA for the CDR3 is TGTGCCAGCAGCTTGGACACGAACACTGAAGCTTTCTTT.

This chain links TRBV7-8 with TRBJ2-7; 8 nucleotides align to TRBD1. Trimming at V came to 0 bases and at J to 1 base, leaving 5 bases not matched to a gene. The CDR3 covers 16 residues. The V gene's germline CDR1 is SGHVS and CDR2 FQNEAQ. This CDR3 reads CASSLASQGASYEQYF. The CDR3 nucleotides are TGTGCCAGCAGCTTAGCGTCGCAGGGGGCTTCCTACGAGCAGTACTTC.

The genes are TRBV4-1 and TRBJ1-1; 8 bases line up with TRBD1. Germline V lookup: CDR1 MGHRA, CDR2 YSYEKL. The CDR3 length is 14 residues. With V trimmed by 10 bases and J by 1 base, 8 bases remained unmatched. CDR3 loop: CATTVQGENTEAFF. In nucleotides, the CDR3 is TGCGCCACCACAGTACAGGGGGAGAACACTGAAGCTTTCTTT.

J is TRBJ2-6 and V is TRBV5-1, with TRBD2 matching 7 bases. In germline, CDR1 is SGHRS, CDR2 YFSETQ. The V and J ends lost 1 base and 4 bases, in that order; junction bases with no gene match: 8. This CDR3 has 17 residues. The CDR3 DNA is TGCGCCAGCAGCTTGCTCAGCGGGGCCTCCGGGGCCAACGTCCTGACTTTC. Its protein is CASSLLSGASGANVLTF.

V usage is TRBV3-1 (or the pseudogene TRBV3-2) and J usage is TRBJ1-5; D is undetermined. The CDR3 spans 14 residues. V was pared by 2 bases and J by 2 bases, with 7 bases between. The germline V gene encodes CDR1 LGHDT and CDR2 YNNKEL (reference sequence). CDR3 DNA sequence: TGTGCCAGCAGCCAATCACTGGGCAATCAGCCCCAGCATTTT. Its translation is CASSQSLGNQPQHF.

This chain uses TRBV28 with TRBJ1-2, with D unresolved. CDR3 length: 12 amino acids. V was pared by 2 bases and J by 5 bases, with 6 bases between. Germline V gene lookup returns CDR1 MDHEN and CDR2 SYDVKM. This CDR3 reads CASSLAAYGYTF. DNA of the CDR3: TGTGCCAGCAGTTTAGCGGCTTATGGCTACACCTTC.

This chain uses TRBV6-5 with TRBJ1-2; D gene unclear. There are 13 residues in the CDR3. CDR1 and CDR2 (germline): MNHEY, SVGAGI. Trimming pared 5 bases from V and 1 base from J, leaving 8 bases between. CDR3 sequence reads: CASSNEINYGYTF. DNA of the CDR3: TGTGCCAGCAGTAATGAGATTAACTATGGCTACACCTTC.

The chain couples TRBV27 to TRBJ1-2; 9 nucleotides match TRBD1. V lost 2 bases and J lost 7; bases outside the gene matches: 5. This CDR3 contains 14 residues. From germline, CDR1 is MNHEY and CDR2 SMNVEV (reference sequence). The CDR3 DNA follows: TGTGCCAGCAGTTTACTGGGACAGGGCGGTGGCTACACCTTC. It yields the protein CASSLLGQGGGYTF.

The chain joins TRBV18 to TRBJ2-5, with 9 nucleotides matching TRBD2. The CDR3 consists of 15 residues. J was trimmed by 5 bases and V by 3 bases; bases with no gene match: 7. Germline CDR1 KGHSH, CDR2 LQKENI. The DNA for the CDR3 is TGTGCCAGCTCACCTCTAGCGGGAAGAGGGGAGACCCAGTACTTC. Translation gives CASSPLAGRGETQYF.

V usage is TRBV27 and J usage is TRBJ1-3; D possibly corresponds to TRBD1 (5 bases). The V gene lost 3 bases and the J gene lost 2 bases, with 8 bases spanning the gap. The germline CDR1 and CDR2 sequences are MNHEY and SMNVEV (reference sequence). The CDR3 spans 14 residues. CDR3 in amino acids: CASSFGGAGNTIYF. Here the CDR3 DNA reads TGTGCCAGCAGTTTCGGGGGAGCTGGAAACACCATATATTTT.

The chain carries TRBV15 and TRBJ2-2; TRBD1 might be the D (6 bases). The CDR3 covers 20 residues. V lost 3 bases and J 0 bases, leaving 23 bases between the germline ends. Germline-derived CDR1 and CDR2 are LNHNV and YYDKDF (reference sequence). DNA of the CDR3: TGTGCCACCAGCAGTAATTACAGGGTCATAATACCTACGAACACCGGGGAGCTGTTTTTT. Translating it yields CATSSNYRVIIPTNTGELFF.

V usage is TRBV19 and J usage is TRBJ2-7; TRBD2 matches at 10 bases. CDR3 length: 15 residues. J was trimmed by 4 bases and V by 2 bases; bases with no gene match: 5. Germline assignment: CDR1 LNHDA and CDR2 SQIVND (reference sequence). DNA of the CDR3: TGTGCCAGTAGTATAAAAGCGGGAGGGCCGTACGAGCAGTACTTC. This encodes CASSIKAGGPYEQYF.